This is a list of T cell receptor beta chains from one sample in a study of immune evolution from preneoplasia to lung adenocarcinoma. The table came from immunoSEQ multiplex PCR; TCRdb's copy has only in-frame clones and leaves some out. Of about 6,300 clones listed, roughly 74% are singletons. Sequenced material: FFPE adjacent normal lung tissue. All receptors come from an older donor with lung adenocarcinoma. Both conserved end residues are part of each CDR3. The D gene is left open where the match is weak. Size is omitted from some rows. Given values are once, few, many or a class for expanded clones.

>NA|TRBJ2-1|TRBV29-1|NA
CSVEGTDYNEQFF
TGCAGCGTTGAAGGGACAGACTACAATGAGCAGTTCTTC
>NA|TRBJ2-1|TRBV7-3|NA
CASSLTGDSYNEQFF
TGTGCCAGCAGCTTAACGGGGGATTCCTACAATGAGCAGTTCTTC
>NA|TRBJ2-7|TRBV4-1|NA
CASSQAVGGATYEQYF
TGCGCCAGCAGCCAGGCGGTAGGGGGGGCGACCTACGAGCAGTACTTC
>NA|TRBJ1-1|TRBV30|few
CAWSWGINTEAFF
TGTGCCTGGAGTTGGGGGATTAACACTGAAGCTTTCTTT
>TRBD1|TRBJ2-2|TRBV5-4|few
CASSRTGSGELFF
TGTGCCAGCAGCCGGACAGGGTCCGGGGAGCTGTTTTTT
>TRBD2|TRBJ2-7|TRBV5-1|NA
CASSSAGGMGAYEQYF
TGCGCCAGCAGCTCGGCGGGGGGGATGGGGGCCTACGAGCAGTACTTC
>NA|TRBJ1-1|TRBV28|NA
CASSLAGGNARAFF
TGTGCCAGCAGTTTAGCAGGCGGGAATGCGCGAGCTTTCTTT
>TRBD1|TRBJ2-1|TRBV7-9|NA
CASSLVGDRVIGDEQFF
TGTGCCAGCAGCTTAGTTGGGGACAGGGTAATTGGCGATGAGCAGTTCTTC
>NA|TRBJ1-2|TRBV4-1|few
CASSQDRGVGYTF
TGCGCCAGCAGCCAAGATCGAGGGGTCGGCTACACCTTC
>NA|TRBJ1-3|TRBV7-3|few
CASSASGGFGNTIYF
TGTGCCAGCAGCGCATCAGGAGGATTTGGAAACACCATATATTTT
>TRBD2|TRBJ2-5|TRBV7-8|NA
CASSSLAGGETQYF
TGTGCCAGCAGCTCTCTAGCGGGGGGGGAGACCCAGTACTTC
>NA|TRBJ1-1|TRBV27|NA
CASSLGPEAFF
TGTGCCAGCAGTTTGGGCCCTGAAGCTTTCTTT
>TRBD1|TRBJ2-2|TRBV11-3|NA
CASSQTGDTGELFF
TGTGCCAGCAGCCAGACAGGGGACACCGGGGAGCTGTTTTTT
>NA|TRBJ1-3|TRBV19|medium-sized
CASSIDQGYRRNTIYF
TGTGCCAGTAGTATAGATCAGGGATATCGGAGGAACACCATATATTTT
>NA|TRBJ1-3|TRBV30|once
CAWKGKGNTIYF
TGTGCCTGGAAGGGCAAGGGAAACACCATATATTTT
>NA|TRBJ1-3|TRBV30|NA
CAWTLGGSGNTIYF
TGTGCCTGGACTCTGGGGGGCTCTGGAAACACCATATATTTT
>TRBD1|TRBJ1-1|TRBV5-1|NA
CASSLARQGSNTEAFF
TGCGCCAGCAGCTTGGCAAGACAGGGAAGTAACACTGAAGCTTTCTTT
>TRBD2|TRBJ2-1|TRBV4-1|NA
CASSQLAAGGWNEQFF
TGCGCCAGCAGCCAATTGGCAGCGGGAGGGTGGAATGAGCAGTTCTTC
>NA|TRBJ1-3|TRBV11-2|NA
CASSLVGGTGNTIYF
TGTGCCAGCAGCTTAGTAGGGGGGACTGGAAACACCATATATTTT
>NA|TRBJ1-2|TRBV2|NA
CASSEGQAFAYGYTF
TGTGCCAGCAGTGAGGGGCAGGCCTTCGCCTATGGCTACACCTTC
>TRBD1|TRBJ2-7|TRBV5-6|NA
CASSSTGFYEQYF
TGTGCCAGCAGCTCGACAGGGTTCTACGAGCAGTACTTC
>TRBD2|TRBJ2-1|TRBV11-3|NA
CASSWRISGENEQFF
TGTGCCAGCAGCTGGAGGATTAGCGGGGAGAATGAGCAGTTCTTC
>TRBD1|TRBJ1-5|TRBV7-9|NA
CASSLEGQPVPQHF
TGTGCCAGCAGCTTAGAGGGACAGCCGGTGCCCCAGCATTTT
>NA|TRBJ1-3|TRBV5-1|NA
CASSLAPDGSGNTIYF
TGCGCCAGCAGCTTGGCCCCCGACGGCTCTGGAAACACCATATATTTT
>NA|TRBJ1-1|TRBV5-1|once
CASSLRSVGDTEAFF
TGCGCCAGCAGCTTGCGGTCAGTAGGGGACACTGAAGCTTTCTTT
>NA|TRBJ2-3|TRBV30|NA
CAWNAGAGARDTQYF
TGTGCCTGGAACGCCGGGGCGGGGGCAAGGGATACGCAGTATTTT
>NA|TRBJ1-1|TRBV6-4|NA
CASSAGSNTEAFF
TGTGCCAGCAGCGCCGGGAGTAACACTGAAGCTTTCTTT
>TRBD1|TRBJ1-4|TRBV4-2|NA
CASSLSTGIGEKLFF
TGTGCCAGCAGCCTTTCGACAGGGATCGGTGAAAAACTGTTTTTT
>NA|TRBJ1-5|TRBV19|NA
CASSGKGNQPQHF
TGTGCCAGTAGTGGGAAGGGCAATCAGCCCCAGCATTTT
>NA|TRBJ1-1|TRBV5-1|NA
CASSITGLNTEAFF
TGCGCCAGCAGCATTACAGGGTTGAACACTGAAGCTTTCTTT
>NA|TRBJ1-6|TRBV6-6|NA
CASSYSISSLHF
TGTGCCAGCAGTTACTCGATTTCCTCCCTCCACTTT
>TRBD2|TRBJ2-3|TRBV30|NA
CAWGRGGFGITDTQYF
TGTGCCTGGGGCCGGGGGGGGTTTGGGATCACAGATACGCAGTATTTT
>TRBD1|TRBJ2-2|TRBV7-8|NA
CASSFGTGTGELFF
TGTGCCAGCAGCTTCGGGACAGGTACCGGGGAGCTGTTTTTT
>NA|TRBJ1-2|TRBV7-8|large
CASSLEGASYTF
TGTGCCAGCAGCTTGGAAGGGGCTAGCTACACCTTC
>TRBD2|TRBJ2-5|TRBV11-2|few
CASSPLAGPQETQYF
TGTGCCAGCAGCCCCTTAGCGGGGCCCCAAGAGACCCAGTACTTC
>TRBD1|TRBJ1-2|TRBV28|NA
CASSTTGTIYGYTF
TGTGCCAGCAGTACGACAGGGACTATCTATGGCTACACCTTC
>NA|TRBJ1-5|TRBV6-6|NA
CASSKGGGGNQPQHF
TGTGCCAGCTCAAAGGGGGGAGGAGGCAATCAGCCCCAGCATTTT
>TRBD1|TRBJ2-5|TRBV7-2|NA
CASSLTGSSETQYF
TGTGCCAGCAGCTTGACAGGGAGTAGCGAGACCCAGTACTTC
>NA|TRBJ1-1|TRBV29-1|NA
CSVALLGTEAFF
TGCAGCGTTGCCCTTCTTGGCACTGAAGCTTTCTTT
>NA|TRBJ1-2|TRBV6-4|NA
CASSRDSGPNGYTF
TGTGCCAGCAGCCGGGACTCCGGGCCCAATGGCTACACCTTC
>NA|TRBJ2-3|TRBV11-2|once
CASSLGRATDTQYF
TGTGCCAGCAGCTTAGGTAGGGCAACAGATACGCAGTATTTT
>NA|TRBJ1-2|TRBV10-2|NA
CASSDLKDYGYTF
TGCGCCAGCAGTGATCTGAAAGACTATGGCTACACCTTC
>NA|TRBJ2-5|TRBV5-1|medium-sized
CASSLGGSSFQETQYF
TGCGCCAGCAGCTTGGGGGGGTCCTCCTTTCAAGAGACCCAGTACTTC
>NA|TRBJ1-5|TRBV30|NA
CAWSLGALRGQPQHF
TGTGCCTGGAGTCTAGGGGCATTACGAGGTCAGCCCCAGCATTTT
>NA|TRBJ1-1|TRBV11-2|NA
CASSYGGGYTEAFF
TGTGCCAGCAGCTATGGCGGGGGTTACACTGAAGCTTTCTTT
>TRBD1|TRBJ2-1|TRBV2|NA
CASRGIGTGGANEQFF
TGTGCCAGCAGGGGAATCGGGACAGGGGGCGCGAATGAGCAGTTCTTC
>NA|TRBJ2-1|TRBV29-1|NA
CSVGTNYNEQFF
TGCAGCGTAGGGACGAACTACAATGAGCAGTTCTTC
>NA|TRBJ2-1|TRBV6-5|NA
CASRMGGGYNEQFF
TGTGCCAGCAGGATGGGGGGAGGCTACAATGAGCAGTTCTTC
>NA|TRBJ2-6|TRBV28|NA
CASSGYLSSGANVLTF
TGTGCCAGCAGTGGCTACTTGAGCTCTGGGGCCAACGTCCTGACTTTC
>NA|TRBJ2-3|TRBV11-2|large
CASSLGGLISADTQYF
TGTGCCAGCAGCTTAGGAGGCCTAATCTCCGCAGATACGCAGTATTTT
>NA|TRBJ2-7|TRBV9|NA
CASSVDSARGEQYF
TGTGCCAGCAGCGTAGATAGCGCCCGGGGGGAGCAGTACTTC
>NA|TRBJ1-1|TRBV5-6|NA
CASSLWGMNTEAFF
TGTGCCAGCAGCTTGTGGGGAATGAACACTGAAGCTTTCTTT
>TRBD1|TRBJ1-5|TRBV28|NA
CASRWTGGARSQHF
TGTGCCAGCAGATGGACAGGCGGGGCTCGGTCCCAGCATTTT
>NA|TRBJ1-1|TRBV29-1|NA
CSVEDQANTEAFF
TGCAGCGTTGAAGATCAGGCGAACACTGAAGCTTTCTTT
>TRBD2|TRBJ2-1|TRBV5-1|NA
CASSDLIGTKGRTNEQFF
TGCGCCAGCAGCGATTTAATCGGGACTAAGGGGAGGACGAATGAGCAGTTCTTC
>TRBD2|TRBJ2-7|TRBV7-9|NA
CASSVTSGVPYEQYF
TGTGCCAGCAGCGTGACTAGCGGGGTCCCCTACGAGCAGTACTTC